Listed below are T cell receptor beta chains from one sample, sequenced in a study of T cell repertoires in cytomegalovirus infection. Their specific antigens are unknown. TCRdb re-called the reads through MiXCR, storing one row per CDR3 protein. The top ten hold roughly 14% of the sample, which has roughly 800,000 distinct CDR3 sequences, 25% to 30% seen once. Sequenced material: cultured CD8+ T cells from PBMCs, taken from culture after CMV antigen stimulation. The source of these receptors is a human donor in good health (CMV status not recorded). Some clones in this sample may be carry-over from other donors' samples. Each CDR3 is given with its conserved first and last residue. D genes are given only for firm matches. Clone size, where shown, is once, few, many, or a class for clones that have expanded.

DNA | CDR3 | J | V | length | size | D
TGTGCCAGCAGCTTCGTCGGGGGTGGCACTAATGAAAAACTGTTTTTT | CASSFVGGGTNEKLFF | TRBJ1-4 | TRBV7-6 | 16 | . | .
TGTGCCAGCAGTACCTCGGACTCCTACAATGAGCAGTTCTTC | CASSTSDSYNEQFF | TRBJ2-1 | TRBV6-2/TRBV6-3 | 14 | . | .
TGTGCCAGCAGTTCCCTTAGCGAATCCTACAATGAGCAGTTCTTC | CASSSLSESYNEQFF | TRBJ2-1 | TRBV6-2/TRBV6-3 | 15 | . | .
TGTGCCAGCAGTTTAGGTCACGTTTTGTCTGGAAACACCATATATTTT | CASSLGHVLSGNTIYF | TRBJ1-3 | TRBV12-3/TRBV12-4 | 16 | few | .
TGTGCCAGTCCCGGGACTAGCAGCTACGAGCAGTACTTC | CASPGTSSYEQYF | TRBJ2-7 | TRBV6-1 | 13 | few | TRBD2
TGTGCCAGTGGGACCGCTGGCTACACCTTC | CASGTAGYTF | TRBJ1-2 | TRBV19 | 10 | . | .
TGTGCCAGCAGCTCGGGACTCTCCCCCTACGAGCAGTACTTC | CASSSGLSPYEQYF | TRBJ2-7 | TRBV13 | 14 | once | .
TGCAGTGCTAGAGCGCCGGACAGTTCTGGGGCCAACGTCCTGACTTTC | CSARAPDSSGANVLTF | TRBJ2-6 | TRBV20-1 | 16 | . | .
TGTGCCAGCAGCGTAGTTCCCGAACTAGCCTTTCAAGAGACCCAGTACTTC | CASSVVPELAFQETQYF | TRBJ2-5 | TRBV9 | 17 | few | .
TGCAGCGTTGAAGATCAGAACCCTACGGGGACAGATACGCAGTATTTT | CSVEDQNPTGTDTQYF | TRBJ2-3 | TRBV29-1 | 16 | . | .
TGTGCCAGCAGTTTCGACTCGCTGAGCTCCTACAATGAGCAGTTCTTC | CASSFDSLSSYNEQFF | TRBJ2-1 | TRBV7-3 | 16 | . | .
TGCAGCGTTGTTATGGGACAGAAAGCTAACTATGGCTACACCTTC | CSVVMGQKANYGYTF | TRBJ1-2 | TRBV29-1 | 15 | . | TRBD1
TGTGCCAGCAGTTCGACTCCGACGGCCTATGGCTACACCTTC | CASSSTPTAYGYTF | TRBJ1-2 | TRBV12-3/TRBV12-4 | 14 | many | .
TGTGCCAGCAGTCCCTTCTGGTCTCAGCCCCAGCATTTT | CASSPFWSQPQHF | TRBJ1-5 | TRBV6-1 | 13 | . | .
TGTGCCAGCAGCTTGATTGCGGGGGGTACCGACGAGCAGTTCTTC | CASSLIAGGTDEQFF | TRBJ2-1 | TRBV7-9 | 15 | many | TRBD2